This T cell receptor (beta chain) comes out of a study of shared clonotypes between healthy human individuals. Libraries were prepared by immunoSEQ multiplex PCR; TCRdb keeps only in-frame clonotypes and omits some of them. Of around 500,000 clones listed, about 80% are singletons. The CDR3 runs to 14 residues. V was clipped by 2 bases and J by 4 bases; unmatched bases: 2. From germline, CDR1 is SGHRS and CDR2 YFSETQ. Material: PBMCs. The TCR was taken from a middle-aged woman in good health. Some clones in this sample may be carry-over from other donors' samples. The chain uses TRBV5-1 and TRBJ2-3, with 9 bases lining up with TRBD1. CDR3 sequence reads: CASSFTGGADTQYF. CDR3 nucleotides: TGCGCCAGCAGCTTTACAGGGGGCGCAGATACGCAGTATTTT.